The T cell receptor (beta chain) described here comes from a study of beta chain features in type 1 diabetes. Points from the study as a whole: Shorter TCRB CDR3s, moderately but significantly so, were found in Type 1 diabetes patients in all four CD4+ subsets.

Expressed TCRB transcripts got sequenced, as all isolated RNA was reverse transcribed. Sequenced by immunoSEQ multiplex PCR; TCRdb stores in-frame clones only, minus some. This table holds roughly 340,000 clones, about 13% found once. In regard to this clone: Its target is unknown.

V was pared by 5 bases and J by 0 bases, with 17 bases between. The CDR3 has 17 amino acids. Looked up from germline, CDR1 is SGHNT and CDR2 is YENEEA. The chain couples TRBV11-3 to TRBJ2-1; weak D call: TRBD2 (6 bases). This receptor was obtained from a woman between 18 and 29 years old with type 1 diabetes. The sample was naive CD4+ T cells from blood. CDR3 in amino acids: CASSGGTPRGSYNEQFF. The CDR3 nucleotides are TGTGCCAGCAGCGGAGGGACCCCACGGGGCTCCTACAATGAGCAGTTCTTC.